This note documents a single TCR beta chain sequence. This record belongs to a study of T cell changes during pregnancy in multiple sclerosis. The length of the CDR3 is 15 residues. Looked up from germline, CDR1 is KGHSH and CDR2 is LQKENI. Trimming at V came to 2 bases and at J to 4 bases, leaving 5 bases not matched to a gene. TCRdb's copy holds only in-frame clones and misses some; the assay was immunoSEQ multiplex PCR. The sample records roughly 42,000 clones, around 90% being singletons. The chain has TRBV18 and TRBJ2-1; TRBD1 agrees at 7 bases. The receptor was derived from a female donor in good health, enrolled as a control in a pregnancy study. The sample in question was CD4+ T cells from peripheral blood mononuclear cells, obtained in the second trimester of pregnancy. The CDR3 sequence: CASSPYRGAYNEQFF. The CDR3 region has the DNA TGTGCCAGCTCACCATACAGGGGAGCTTACAATGAGCAGTTCTTC.